The 2 T cell receptor beta chains below come from one sample, sequenced in a study of beta chain features in type 1 diabetes. No antigen has been assigned to these receptors. Findings of the study overall: Significant though moderate, a shortening of TCRB CDR3s appeared in all four CD4+ subsets of Type 1 diabetes patients.

Since all of the isolated RNA was reverse transcribed, expressed TCRB transcripts were what got sequenced. Assay: immunoSEQ multiplex PCR; the TCRdb copy retains only in-frame clones and omits some. Of 640,000 or so clones listed, roughly 13% are singletons. Sequencing was carried out using naive CD4+ T cells from blood. Receptor source: a man aged 18 to 29 with type 1 diabetes.

The chain is built from TRBV11-1 and TRBJ2-5; D is uncertain. Germline-derived CDR1 and CDR2 are SGHAT and FQDESV (reference sequence). CDR3 length: 13 amino acids. V lost 4 bases and J 2 bases, leaving 8 bases between the germline ends. The CDR3 is CASSSTEQETQYF. The CDR3 DNA is TGTGCCAGCAGCTCCACAGAACAAGAGACCCAGTACTTC.

The V call is TRBV7-9, the J call TRBJ2-3; D is ambiguous. The CDR3 length is 14 residues. CDR1 and CDR2 from the germline V gene are SEHNR and FQNEAQ (reference sequence). The germline V and J ends were trimmed by 1 base and 6 bases, with 11 bases remaining between them. The CDR3 nucleotides read TGTGCCAGCAGCTTAGTGGGCCAAGGGGATACGCAGTATTTT. Translation gives CASSLVGQGDTQYF.